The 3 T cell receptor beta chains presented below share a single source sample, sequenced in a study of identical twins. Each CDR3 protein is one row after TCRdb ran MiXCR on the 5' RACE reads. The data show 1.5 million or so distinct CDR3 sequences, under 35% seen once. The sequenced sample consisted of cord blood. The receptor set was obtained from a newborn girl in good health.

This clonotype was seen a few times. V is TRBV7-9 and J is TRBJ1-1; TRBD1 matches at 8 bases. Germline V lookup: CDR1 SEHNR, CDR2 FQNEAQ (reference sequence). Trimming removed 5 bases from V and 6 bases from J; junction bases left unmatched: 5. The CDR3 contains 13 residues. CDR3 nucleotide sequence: TGTGCCAGCAGCCCATTCAGGGGGCCTGAAGCTTTCTTT. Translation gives CASSPFRGPEAFF.

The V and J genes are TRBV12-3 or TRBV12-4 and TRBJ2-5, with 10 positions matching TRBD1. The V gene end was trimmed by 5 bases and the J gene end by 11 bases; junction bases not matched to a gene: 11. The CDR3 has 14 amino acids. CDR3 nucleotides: TGTGCCAGCAGTCCCGGACAGGGGGGGAATGAGCAGTACTTC. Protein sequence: CASSPGQGGNEQYF.

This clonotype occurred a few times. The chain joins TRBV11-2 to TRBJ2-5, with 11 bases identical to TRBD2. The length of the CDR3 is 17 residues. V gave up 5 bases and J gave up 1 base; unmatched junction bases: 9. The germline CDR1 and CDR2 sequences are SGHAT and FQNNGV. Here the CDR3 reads CASSPLSGLAAQETQYF. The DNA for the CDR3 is TGTGCCAGCAGCCCTCTTTCGGGACTAGCGGCCCAAGAGACCCAGTACTTC.